This TCR beta chain was recovered during a study of blood T cell repertoires in COVID-19. Study at large: Samples came from the United States, Italy and Spain, spanning acute and convalescent COVID-19. Sources were T cells, B-cell-depleted T cells, or PBMCs; the material itself was cDNA or gDNA.

Looked up from germline, CDR1 is SGHVS and CDR2 is FNYEAQ. The CDR3 extends over 12 amino acids. V lost 5 bases, J lost 9 bases, and 11 bases lay in between. Assay: immunoSEQ multiplex PCR; the TCRdb copy retains only in-frame clones and omits some. The sample yields more than 120,000 clones, 70% to 90% seen once. This receptor was identified in a human donor with acute or convalescent COVID-19. The donor label of this sample is uncertain. Material: peripheral blood. The chain couples TRBV7-6 to TRBJ1-5; no firm D call. CDR3 protein: CASSPPAGPQHF. CDR3 in DNA: TGTGCCAGCAGCCCCCCCGCGGGGCCCCAGCATTTT.